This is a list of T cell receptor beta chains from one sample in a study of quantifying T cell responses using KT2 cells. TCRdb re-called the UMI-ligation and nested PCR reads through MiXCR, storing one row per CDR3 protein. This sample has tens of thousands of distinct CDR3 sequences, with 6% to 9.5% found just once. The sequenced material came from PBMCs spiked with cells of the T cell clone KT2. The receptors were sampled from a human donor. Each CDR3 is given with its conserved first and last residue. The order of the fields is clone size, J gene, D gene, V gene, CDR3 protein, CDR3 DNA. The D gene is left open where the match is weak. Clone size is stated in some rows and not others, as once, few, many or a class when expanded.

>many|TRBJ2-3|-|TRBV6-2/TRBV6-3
CASSTIGRLSTDTQYF
TGTGCCAGCAGCACCATAGGGAGGCTCAGCACAGATACGCAGTATTTT
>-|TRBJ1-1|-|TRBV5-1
CASSGPGRYTEAFF
TGCGCCAGCAGCGGTCCCGGAAGGTACACTGAAGCTTTCTTT
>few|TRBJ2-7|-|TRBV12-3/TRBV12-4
CASTLRAPSNEQYF
TGTGCCAGCACCCTAAGGGCCCCGAGCAACGAGCAGTACTTC
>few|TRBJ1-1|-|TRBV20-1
CSAREWGTEAFF
TGCAGTGCTAGGGAGTGGGGGACTGAAGCTTTCTTT
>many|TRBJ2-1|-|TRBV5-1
CASSYGTGSSVQSYNEQFF
TGCGCCAGCAGCTATGGCACAGGGAGCTCGGTACAGTCCTACAATGAGCAGTTCTTC
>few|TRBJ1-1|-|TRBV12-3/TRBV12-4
CASGRGGGEAFF
TGTGCCAGCGGACGGGGGGGGGGTGAAGCTTTCTTT
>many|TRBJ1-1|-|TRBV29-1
CSVVVQGGVTEAFF
TGCAGCGTTGTGGTGCAGGGAGGGGTCACTGAAGCTTTCTTT
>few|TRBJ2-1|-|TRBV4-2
CASSPYARAGEQFF
TGTGCCAGCAGCCCATACGCCAGGGCGGGCGAGCAGTTCTTC
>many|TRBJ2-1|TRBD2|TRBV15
CATSREAGTHSSYNEQFF
TGTGCCACCAGCAGGGAAGCGGGGACCCATTCCTCCTACAATGAGCAGTTCTTC
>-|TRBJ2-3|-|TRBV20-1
CSARGGGASTDTQYF
TGCAGTGCTAGAGGCGGGGGCGCTAGCACAGATACGCAGTATTTT
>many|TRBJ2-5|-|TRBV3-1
CASSQDEETQYF
TGTGCCAGCAGCCAAGATGAAGAGACCCAGTACTTC
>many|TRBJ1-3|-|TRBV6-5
CASSYMTDSLYF
TGTGCCAGCAGTTACATGACAGACTCCCTATATTTT
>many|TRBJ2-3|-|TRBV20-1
CSARQDPDTQYF
TGCAGTGCCAGACAGGACCCAGATACGCAGTATTTT
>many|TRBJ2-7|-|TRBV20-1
CSARDFRRQSSTYEQYF
TGCAGTGCTAGAGATTTCCGGCGACAGAGTTCTACCTACGAGCAGTACTTC
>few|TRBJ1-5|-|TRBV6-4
CASSDRVRDQPQHF
TGTGCCAGCAGTGACAGGGTCAGGGATCAGCCCCAGCATTTT
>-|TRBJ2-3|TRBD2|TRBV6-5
CASSYPAGGPDTQYF
TGTGCCAGCAGTTACCCCGCGGGAGGCCCAGATACGCAGTATTTT
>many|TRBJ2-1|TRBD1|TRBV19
CASSAGQGSYNEQFF
TGTGCCAGTAGTGCGGGACAGGGTTCCTACAATGAGCAGTTCTTC
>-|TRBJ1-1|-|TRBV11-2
CASSSYGQSQNTEAFF
TGTGCCAGCAGCTCCTACGGTCAGTCCCAGAACACTGAAGCTTTCTTT
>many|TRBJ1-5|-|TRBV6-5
CASRRGGKGQPQHF
TGTGCCAGCAGGCGAGGGGGGAAGGGGCAGCCCCAGCATTTT
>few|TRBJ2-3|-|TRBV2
CASEEASILDTQYF
TGTGCCAGCGAAGAGGCTAGCATTCTGGATACGCAGTATTTT
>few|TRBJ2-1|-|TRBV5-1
CASSLEYSYNEQFF
TGCGCCAGCAGCTTGGAATACTCCTACAATGAGCAGTTCTTC
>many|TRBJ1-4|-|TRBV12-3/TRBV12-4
CASSLTEANEKLFF
TGTGCCAGCAGTTTGACAGAAGCTAATGAAAAACTGTTTTTT
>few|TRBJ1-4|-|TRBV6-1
CASSEDFRGGSSEKLFF
TGTGCCAGCAGTGAAGACTTCCGGGGGGGATCGAGTGAAAAACTGTTTTTT
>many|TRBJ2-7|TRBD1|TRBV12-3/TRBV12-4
CASSPGLDRGYEQYF
TGTGCCAGCAGTCCAGGCCTCGACAGGGGGTACGAGCAGTACTTC
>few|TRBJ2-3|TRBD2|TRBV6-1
CASSPTSGEVDTQYF
TGTGCCAGCAGTCCGACTAGCGGAGAGGTAGATACGCAGTATTTT
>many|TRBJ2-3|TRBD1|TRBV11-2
CASSSTGSTDTQYF
TGTGCCAGCAGCTCGACAGGGAGCACAGATACGCAGTATTTT
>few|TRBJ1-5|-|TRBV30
CAWSVDAGSNQPQHF
TGTGCCTGGAGTGTAGATGCCGGCAGCAATCAGCCCCAGCATTTT
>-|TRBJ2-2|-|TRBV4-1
CASSQGTNTGELFF
TGCGCCAGCAGCCAAGGGACTAACACCGGGGAGCTGTTTTTT
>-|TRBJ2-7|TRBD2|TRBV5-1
CASSAGTRPYEQYF
TGCGCCAGCAGCGCCGGGACTAGGCCCTACGAGCAGTACTTC
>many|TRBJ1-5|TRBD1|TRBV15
CATSRVDRDDQPQHF
TGTGCCACCAGCAGGGTAGACAGGGACGATCAGCCCCAGCATTTT
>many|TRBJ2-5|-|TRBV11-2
CASSLDRETQYF
TGTGCCAGCAGCTTAGATCGGGAGACCCAGTACTTC
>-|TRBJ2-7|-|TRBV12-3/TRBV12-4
CASSLWAVEQYF
TGTGCCAGCAGTTTATGGGCAGTCGAGCAGTACTTC
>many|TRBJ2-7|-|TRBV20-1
CSATGVTYEQYF
TGCAGTGCTACCGGGGTGACCTACGAGCAGTACTTC
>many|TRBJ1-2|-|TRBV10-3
CAVSGGPNYGYTF
TGTGCCGTATCCGGGGGTCCTAACTATGGCTACACCTTC
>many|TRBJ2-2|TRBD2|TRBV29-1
CSARRGLADTGELFF
TGCAGCGCCCGACGGGGACTAGCGGACACCGGGGAGCTGTTTTTT
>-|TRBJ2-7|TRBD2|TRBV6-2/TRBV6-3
CASSYASGSSYEQYF
TGTGCCAGCAGTTACGCTAGCGGCTCATCCTACGAGCAGTACTTC